This TCR beta chain was sequenced for a study of cytomegalovirus exposure and HLA in healthy donors. Study-level findings and limits: Cytomegalovirus-associated TCR beta chains were listed, numbering 150 to 200. Productive rates of about 87% or about 30% were seen for most TCR beta V segments in an earlier analysis.

These donors counted as nominally healthy when sampled, but unrecorded immune exposures were likely. As regards this clone: The antigen is not known.

With 60 Vbeta and 13 Jbeta primers, the PCR was carried out. Sequencing was performed with immunoSEQ multiplex PCR; in TCRdb, only in-frame clones are kept and a portion is missing. The table shows 130,000 or so clones, with about 81% occurring only once. The sequence derives from a woman aged 45 to 65 in good health and CMV-seropositive. Input material: PBMCs.

CDR3 DNA: TGTGCCAGCAGCGTACGAGTATCCAATGAGCAGTTCTTC. Amino acid sequence: CASSVRVSNEQFF. The rearrangement uses TRBV9 and TRBJ2-1; D gene uncertain. Germline CDR1 and CDR2: SGDLS and YYNGEE. CDR3 length equals 13 residues. The V end lost 1 base, the J end lost 6 bases, and 8 bases lay between the germline ends. Combining the CDR3 with reference TRBV9 and TRBJ2-1 gives the whole variable domain DSGVTQTPKHLITATGQRVTLRCSPRSGDLSVYWYQQSLDQGLQFLIQYYNGEERAKGNILERFSAQQFPDLHSELNLSSLELGDSALYFCASSVRVSNEQFFGPGTRLTVL.